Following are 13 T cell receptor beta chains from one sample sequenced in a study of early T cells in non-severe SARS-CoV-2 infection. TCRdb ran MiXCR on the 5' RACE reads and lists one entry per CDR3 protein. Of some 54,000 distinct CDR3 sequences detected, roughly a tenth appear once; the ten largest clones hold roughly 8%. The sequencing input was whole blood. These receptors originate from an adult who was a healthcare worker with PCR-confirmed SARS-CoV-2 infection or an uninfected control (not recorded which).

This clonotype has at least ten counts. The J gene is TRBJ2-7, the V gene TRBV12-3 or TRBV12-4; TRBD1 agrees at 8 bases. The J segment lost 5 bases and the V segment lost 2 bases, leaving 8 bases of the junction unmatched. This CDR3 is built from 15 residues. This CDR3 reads CASSLIGQGFHEQYF. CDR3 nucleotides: TGTGCCAGCAGTTTAATCGGACAGGGTTTCCACGAGCAGTACTTC.

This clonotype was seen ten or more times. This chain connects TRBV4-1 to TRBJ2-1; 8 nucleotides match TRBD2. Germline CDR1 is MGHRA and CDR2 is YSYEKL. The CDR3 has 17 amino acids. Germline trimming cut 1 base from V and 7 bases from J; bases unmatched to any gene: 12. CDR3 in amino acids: CASSQVVIGRARNEQFF. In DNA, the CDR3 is TGCGCCAGCAGCCAAGTGGTTATCGGGAGGGCCAGGAATGAGCAGTTCTTC.

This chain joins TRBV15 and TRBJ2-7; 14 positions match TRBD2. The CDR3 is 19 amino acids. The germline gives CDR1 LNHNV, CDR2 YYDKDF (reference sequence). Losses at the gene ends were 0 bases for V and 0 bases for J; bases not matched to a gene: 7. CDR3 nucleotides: TGTGCCACCAGCAGAGATCAGGGACTAGCGGGAGTTATCTCCTACGAGCAGTACTTC. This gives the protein CATSRDQGLAGVISYEQYF.

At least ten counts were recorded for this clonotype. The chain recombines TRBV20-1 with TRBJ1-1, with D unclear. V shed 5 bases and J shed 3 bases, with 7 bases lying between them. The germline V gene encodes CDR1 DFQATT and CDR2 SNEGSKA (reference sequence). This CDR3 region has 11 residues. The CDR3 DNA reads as TGCAGTGCTGGGGAATACACTGAAGCTTTCTTT. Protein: CSAGEYTEAFF.

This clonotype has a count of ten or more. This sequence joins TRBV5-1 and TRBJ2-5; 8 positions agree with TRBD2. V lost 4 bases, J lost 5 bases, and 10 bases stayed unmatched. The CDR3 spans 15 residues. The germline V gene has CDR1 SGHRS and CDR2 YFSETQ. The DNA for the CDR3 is TGCGCCAGCAGCAAGTCGGGAGGGATCCAGGAGACCCAGTACTTC. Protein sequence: CASSKSGGIQETQYF. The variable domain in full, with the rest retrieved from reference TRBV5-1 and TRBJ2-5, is KAGVTQTPRYLIKTRGQQVTLSCSPISGHRSVSWYQQTPGQGLQFLFEYFSETQRNKGNFPGRFSGRQFSNSRSEMNVSTLELGDSALYLCASSKSGGIQETQYFGPGTRLLVL.

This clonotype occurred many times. The CDR3 nucleotides read TGTGCCAGCAGTGAATCAGGCCCAGATACGCAGTATTTT. Its protein product is CASSESGPDTQYF. The V and J genes are TRBV7-9 and TRBJ2-3; D is uncertain. CDR3 size: 13 residues. V was cut by 6 bases and J by 4 bases, with 11 bases left in between. Germline loops: CDR1 SEHNR, CDR2 FQNEAQ (reference sequence).

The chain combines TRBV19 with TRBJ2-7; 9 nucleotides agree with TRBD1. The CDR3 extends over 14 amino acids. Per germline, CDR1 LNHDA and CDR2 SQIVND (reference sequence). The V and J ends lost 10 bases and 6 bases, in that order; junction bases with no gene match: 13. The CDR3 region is CATLPRTGAREQYF. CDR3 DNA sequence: TGTGCCACACTACCTCGGACAGGGGCACGCGAGCAGTACTTC.

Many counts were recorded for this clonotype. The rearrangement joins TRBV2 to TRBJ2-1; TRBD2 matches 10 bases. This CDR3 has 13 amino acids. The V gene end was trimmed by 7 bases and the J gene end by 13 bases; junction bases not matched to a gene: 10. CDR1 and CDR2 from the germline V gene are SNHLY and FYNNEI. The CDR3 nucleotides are TGTGCCAGCACTGTTGTCCCTAGCGGGAGCCAGTTCTTC. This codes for CASTVVPSGSQFF.

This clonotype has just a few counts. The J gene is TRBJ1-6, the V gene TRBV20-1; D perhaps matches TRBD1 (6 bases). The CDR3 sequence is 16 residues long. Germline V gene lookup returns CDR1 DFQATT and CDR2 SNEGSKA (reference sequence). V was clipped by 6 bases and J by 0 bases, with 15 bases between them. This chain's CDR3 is CSARDTSSSYNSPLHF. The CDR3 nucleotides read TGCAGTGCACGGGACACATCCAGCTCCTATAATTCACCCCTCCACTTT.

The CDR3 loop reads CSARDQGPAGAGNTIYF. In nucleotides, the CDR3 is TGCAGTGCTAGAGATCAGGGTCCCGCGGGGGCTGGAAACACCATATATTTT. The gene calls are TRBV20-1 and TRBJ1-3; tentatively, D is TRBD1 (5 bases). The CDR3 extends over 17 amino acids. V gave up 0 bases and J gave up 2 bases, with 17 bases separating them. Germline-derived CDR1 and CDR2 are DFQATT and SNEGSKA (reference sequence).

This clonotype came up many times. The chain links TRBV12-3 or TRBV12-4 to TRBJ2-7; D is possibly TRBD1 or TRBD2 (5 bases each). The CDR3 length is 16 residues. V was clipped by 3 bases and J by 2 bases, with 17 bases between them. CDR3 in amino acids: CASSFRGQAFPYEQYF. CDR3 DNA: TGTGCCAGCAGTTTCCGGGGCCAGGCCTTCCCCTACGAGCAGTACTTC.

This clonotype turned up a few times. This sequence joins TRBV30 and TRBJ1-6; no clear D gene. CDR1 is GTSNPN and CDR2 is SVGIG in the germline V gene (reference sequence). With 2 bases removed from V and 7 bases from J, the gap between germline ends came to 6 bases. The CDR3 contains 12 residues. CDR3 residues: CAWSFGNSPLHF. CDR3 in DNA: TGTGCCTGGAGTTTCGGGAATTCACCCCTCCACTTT.

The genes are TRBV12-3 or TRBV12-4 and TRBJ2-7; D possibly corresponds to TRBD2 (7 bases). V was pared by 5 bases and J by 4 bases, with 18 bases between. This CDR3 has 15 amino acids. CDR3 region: CASSPRGAGIYEQYF. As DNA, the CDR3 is TGTGCCAGCAGTCCCCGGGGGGCGGGAATTTACGAGCAGTACTTC.